These T cell receptor beta chains were read from a single sample in a study of T cell repertoires in cytomegalovirus infection. TCRdb fed the reads into MiXCR, producing one record per CDR3 protein. The sample contains hundreds of thousands of distinct CDR3 sequences, roughly a quarter of which appear only once. Sequenced: CD8+ T cells from PBMCs. The receptor set was obtained from a human donor in good health (CMV status not recorded). Some clones in this sample may be carry-over from other donors' samples. The CDR3 runs from the conserved cysteine through the conserved F or W. Fields, in order: clone size, D gene, CDR3 length, J gene, V gene, CDR3 DNA, CDR3 protein. The D gene is left open where the match is weak. The listing skips clone size in some rows; elsewhere it reads once, few, many or a size class.

>NA|TRBD1|16|TRBJ2-2|TRBV7-2
TGTGCCAGCAGCTCGGCAGACAGGGGGAGCACCGGGGAGCTGTTTTTT
CASSSADRGSTGELFF
>NA|NA|16|TRBJ2-5|TRBV4-1
TGCGCCAGCAGCCAAGAACTCCAGATGTACCAAGAGACCCAGTACTTC
CASSQELQMYQETQYF
>NA|TRBD1|14|TRBJ1-5|TRBV27
TGTGCCAGCAGTAGGACAGGGCGCAATCAGCCCCAGCATTTT
CASSRTGRNQPQHF
>NA|TRBD2|17|TRBJ2-1|TRBV28
TGTGCCAGCAGTTGGGGTTTAACTAGCGGGGTCTACAATGAGCAGTTCTTC
CASSWGLTSGVYNEQFF
>few|TRBD2|16|TRBJ2-2|TRBV29-1
TGCAGCGCGGGACTAGCGGGGGGGGAGCACACCGGGGAGCTGTTTTTT
CSAGLAGGEHTGELFF
>NA|NA|15|TRBJ1-1|TRBV9
TGTGCCAGCAGCGAGACAGGCCAAATGAACACTGAAGCTTTCTTT
CASSETGQMNTEAFF
>many|TRBD1|15|TRBJ1-2|TRBV28
TGTGCCAGCAGTTTTCAGGGGCGCAGGGGGTATGGCTACACCTTC
CASSFQGRRGYGYTF
>few|TRBD1|15|TRBJ1-4|TRBV5-5
TGTGCCAGCAGCTTGTTGGGACAGGGTAATGAAAAACTGTTTTTT
CASSLLGQGNEKLFF
>many|NA|11|TRBJ2-5|TRBV7-9
TGTGCCAGCAGCCCTGGGGGGACCCAGTACTTC
CASSPGGTQYF
>many|NA|14|TRBJ2-7|TRBV7-9
TGTGCCAGCAGCTCTTTTAGTGACAGACTTGAGCAGTACTTC
CASSSFSDRLEQYF
>NA|TRBD1|12|TRBJ1-2|TRBV12-5
TGTGCTAGTGGCGTAACAGGGGGCGAGTACACCTTC
CASGVTGGEYTF
>few|NA|15|TRBJ2-5|TRBV20-1
TGCAGTGCTAGAGATCGGGGGTGGATTAGGGAGACCCAGTACTTC
CSARDRGWIRETQYF
>NA|NA|12|TRBJ2-7|TRBV20-1
TGCAGTGCTAGGGACGGAGGATACGAGCAGTACTTC
CSARDGGYEQYF
>NA|NA|15|TRBJ2-3|TRBV20-1
TGCAGTGCTAGCAAATGGACGGAAAGCACAGATACGCAGTATTTT
CSASKWTESTDTQYF
>NA|NA|14|TRBJ2-7|TRBV20-1
TGCAGTGCTAGAGATCGGGACTCCACCTACGAGCAGTACTTC
CSARDRDSTYEQYF
>few|NA|15|TRBJ2-1|TRBV20-1
TGCAGTGCTAGAATGGGGGGCGGGTCCTACAATGAGCAGTTCTTC
CSARMGGGSYNEQFF